The clone carrying this T cell receptor (beta chain) was recorded a few times. The antigen is undetermined. This entry is derived from a study of beta chain features in type 1 diabetes. Every isolated RNA sample was fully reverse transcribed, so sequencing captured expressed TCRB transcripts. Some clones are missing from TCRdb's copy, which holds only in-frame ones; the method was immunoSEQ multiplex PCR. The sample has around 430,000 clones, 30% seen once. Study observations and caveats: HLA influence on TCRB rearrangement stayed unresolved here. Shorter templates may be favored by PCR, equally so in patients and controls.

The CDR3 extends over 16 amino acids. V shed 1 base and J 10 bases; nucleotides not matched to a gene: 11. Germline lookup yields CDR1 SGHTA and CDR2 FQGNSA. Material for sequencing was naive CD4+ T cells from blood. The rearrangement uses TRBV7-2 and TRBJ2-1; 9 bases are a match to TRBD2. The sequence came from a man aged 18 to 29 in good health. CDR3 nucleotides: TGTGCCAGCAGCTTAGGCCGTCTAGCGGGAAGAGGGGAGCAGTTCTTC. Amino acids: CASSLGRLAGRGEQFF.